Each of the 7 T cell receptor beta chains below was sequenced from the same sample in a study of radiotherapy plus CTLA-4 blockade in lung cancer. The repertoire was sequenced with immunoSEQ multiplex PCR; TCRdb's copy has only in-frame clones and lacks some. This repertoire shows 80,000 to 100,000 clones, approximately 72% found once; its top ten account for 2.8%. Sequenced material: peripheral blood, taken from a patient treated with radiotherapy plus ipilimumab. These receptors were obtained from a human donor with non-small cell lung cancer who had a partial response to radiotherapy plus ipilimumab. Some clones in this sample may be carry-over from other donors' samples.

The V and J genes are TRBV7-9 and TRBJ2-7; 7 nucleotides agree with TRBD1. The V gene's germline CDR1 is SEHNR and CDR2 FQNEAQ (reference sequence). CDR3 size: 14 residues. Trimming cost V 3 bases and J 3 bases; bases outside gene matches: 5. The CDR3 DNA follows: TGTGCCAGCAGCTTCGGGACAGAGAGCTACGAGCAGTACTTC. This translates into CASSFGTESYEQYF.

The rearrangement joins TRBV10-1 to TRBJ2-3; 7 positions match TRBD1. V lost 3 bases to trimming and J lost 4 bases; unmatched junction nucleotides: 4. CDR3 size: 14 residues. Germline V lookup: CDR1 WNHNN, CDR2 SYGVQD (reference sequence). This chain's CDR3 is CASSDRGIADTQYF. CDR3 coding DNA: TGCGCCAGCAGTGACAGGGGGATTGCAGATACGCAGTATTTT.

V usage is TRBV7-2 and J usage is TRBJ2-7, with D possibly TRBD2 on 6 matching bases. The CDR3 spans 15 residues. V shed 1 base and J shed 3 bases, with 13 bases lying between them. The V gene's germline CDR1 is SGHTA and CDR2 FQGNSA. CDR3 sequence reads: CASSLGPGAVYEQYF. In DNA, the CDR3 is TGTGCCAGCAGCTTAGGGCCGGGAGCGGTCTACGAGCAGTACTTC.

The J gene is TRBJ2-7, the V gene TRBV10-3; 9 bases are a match to TRBD1. The trim removed 10 bases at V and 6 bases at J, leaving 10 bases unmatched. This CDR3 contains 13 residues. Germline CDR1 and CDR2: ENHRY and SYGVKD. CDR3 sequence reads: CATWTGERGEQYF. CDR3 in DNA: TGTGCCACTTGGACAGGGGAGAGGGGCGAGCAGTACTTC.

The chain carries TRBV18 and TRBJ1-4; 9 bases map to TRBD1. This CDR3 is 15 amino acids long. V lost 6 bases, J lost 7 bases, and 9 bases stayed unmatched. Germline V CDR1 and CDR2: KGHSH, LQKENI. The chain's CDR3 is CASSQTQGAFEKLFF. The CDR3 DNA reads TGTGCCAGCTCTCAGACACAGGGGGCTTTTGAAAAACTGTTTTTT.

The chain has TRBV27 and TRBJ1-2; D is perhaps TRBD1 (6 bases). The CDR3 runs 14 residues. Trimming shortened V by 3 bases and J by 6 bases, and 14 bases separated the two germline ends. Germline loops: CDR1 MNHEY, CDR2 SMNVEV (reference sequence). This CDR3 is CASSFYGQRDGYTF. The CDR3 DNA is TGTGCCAGCAGTTTTTACGGACAGAGAGATGGCTACACCTTC.

This chain uses TRBV28 with TRBJ1-2; D not certain. Trimming took 7 bases from V and 2 from J, leaving 5 bases between them. Germline loops: CDR1 MDHEN, CDR2 SYDVKM. There are 11 residues in the CDR3. The CDR3 nucleotides read TGTGCCAGCACGGGGAACTATGGCTACACCTTC. This translates into CASTGNYGYTF.